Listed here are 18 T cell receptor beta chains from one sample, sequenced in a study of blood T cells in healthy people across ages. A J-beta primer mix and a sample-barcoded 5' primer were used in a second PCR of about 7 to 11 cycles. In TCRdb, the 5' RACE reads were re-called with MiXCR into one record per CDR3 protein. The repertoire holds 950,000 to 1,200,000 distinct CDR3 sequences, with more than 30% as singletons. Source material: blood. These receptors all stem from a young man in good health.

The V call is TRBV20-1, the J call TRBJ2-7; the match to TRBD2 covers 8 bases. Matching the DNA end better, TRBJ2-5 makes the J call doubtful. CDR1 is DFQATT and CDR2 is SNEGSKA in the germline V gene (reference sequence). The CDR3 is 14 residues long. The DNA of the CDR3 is TGCAGTGCTAGACTCGGGGGGGCCGCGGAGACCCAGTACTTC. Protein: CSARLGGAAETQYF.

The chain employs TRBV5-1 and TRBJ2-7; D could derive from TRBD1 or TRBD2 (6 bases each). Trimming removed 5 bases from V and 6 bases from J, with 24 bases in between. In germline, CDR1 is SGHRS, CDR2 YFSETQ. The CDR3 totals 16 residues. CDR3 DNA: TGCGCCAGCAGGACGACTTTGGGGGGCTCTCTAGGCGAGCAGTACTTC. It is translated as CASRTTLGGSLGEQYF.

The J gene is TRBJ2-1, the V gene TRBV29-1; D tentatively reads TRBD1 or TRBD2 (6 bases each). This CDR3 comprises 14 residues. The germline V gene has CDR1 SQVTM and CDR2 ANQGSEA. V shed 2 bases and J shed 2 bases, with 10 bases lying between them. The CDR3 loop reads CSVESGAAYNEQFF. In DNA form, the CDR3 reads TGCAGCGTTGAATCGGGGGCGGCCTACAATGAGCAGTTCTTC.

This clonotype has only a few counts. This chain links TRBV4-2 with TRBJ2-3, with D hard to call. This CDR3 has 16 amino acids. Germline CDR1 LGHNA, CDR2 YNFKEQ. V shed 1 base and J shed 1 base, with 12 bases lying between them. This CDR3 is CASSQALPVGTDTQYF. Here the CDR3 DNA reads TGTGCCAGCAGCCAAGCCCTTCCAGTCGGCACAGATACGCAGTATTTT.

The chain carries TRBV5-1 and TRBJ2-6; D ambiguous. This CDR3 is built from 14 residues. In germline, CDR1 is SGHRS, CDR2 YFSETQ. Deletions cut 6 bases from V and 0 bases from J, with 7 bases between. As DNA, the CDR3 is TGCGCCAGCAAAGTGTCCTCTGGGGCCAACGTCCTGACTTTC. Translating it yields CASKVSSGANVLTF.

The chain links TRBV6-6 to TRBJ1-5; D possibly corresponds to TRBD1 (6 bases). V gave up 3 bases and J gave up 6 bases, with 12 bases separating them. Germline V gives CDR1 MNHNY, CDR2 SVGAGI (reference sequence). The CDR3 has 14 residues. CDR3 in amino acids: CASSYEGGFQPQHF. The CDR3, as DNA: TGTGCCAGCAGTTATGAGGGGGGATTTCAGCCCCAGCATTTT.

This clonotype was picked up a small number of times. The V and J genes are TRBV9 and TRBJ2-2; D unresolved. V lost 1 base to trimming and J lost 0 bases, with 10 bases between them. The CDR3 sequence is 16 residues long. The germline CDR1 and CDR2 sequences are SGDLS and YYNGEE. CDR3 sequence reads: CASSVSWAANTGELFF. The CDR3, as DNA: TGTGCCAGCAGCGTATCGTGGGCAGCGAACACCGGGGAGCTGTTTTTT.

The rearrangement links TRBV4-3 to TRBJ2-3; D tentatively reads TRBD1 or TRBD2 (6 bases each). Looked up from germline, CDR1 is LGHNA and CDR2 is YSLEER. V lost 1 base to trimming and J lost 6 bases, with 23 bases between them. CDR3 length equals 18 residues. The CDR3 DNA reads TGCGCCAGCAGCCAAGGATTAGGGCTGGACACCGGGGGCGATACGCAGTATTTT. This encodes CASSQGLGLDTGGDTQYF.

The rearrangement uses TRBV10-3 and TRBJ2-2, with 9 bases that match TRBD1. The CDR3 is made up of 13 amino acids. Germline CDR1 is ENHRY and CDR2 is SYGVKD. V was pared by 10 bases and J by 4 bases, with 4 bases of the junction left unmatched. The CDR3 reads CASATGGTGELFF. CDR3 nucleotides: TGTGCCAGTGCGACAGGGGGCACCGGGGAGCTGTTTTTT.

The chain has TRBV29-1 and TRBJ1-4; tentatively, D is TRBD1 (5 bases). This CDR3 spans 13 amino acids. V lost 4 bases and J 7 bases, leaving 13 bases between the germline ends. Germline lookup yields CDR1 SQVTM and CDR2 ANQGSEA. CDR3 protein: CSVGGVDREKLFF. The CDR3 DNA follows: TGCAGCGTTGGAGGGGTAGATCGTGAAAAACTGTTTTTT. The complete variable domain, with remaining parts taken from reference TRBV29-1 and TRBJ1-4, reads SAVISQKPSRDICQRGTSLTIQCQVDSQVTMMFWYRQQPGQSLTLIATANQGSEATYESGFVIDKFPISRPNLTFSTLTVSNMSPEDSSIYLCSVGGVDREKLFFGSGTQLSVL.

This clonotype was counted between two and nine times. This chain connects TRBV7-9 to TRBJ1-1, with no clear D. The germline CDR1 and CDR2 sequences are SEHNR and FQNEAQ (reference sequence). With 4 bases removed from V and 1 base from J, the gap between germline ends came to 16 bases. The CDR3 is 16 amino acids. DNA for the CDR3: TGTGCCAGCAGCTGGGATACTTACACTACGAACACTGAAGCTTTCTTT. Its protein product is CASSWDTYTTNTEAFF.

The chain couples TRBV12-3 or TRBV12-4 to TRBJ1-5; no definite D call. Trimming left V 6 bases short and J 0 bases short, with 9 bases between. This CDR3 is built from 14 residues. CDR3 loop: CASSQDNSNQPQHF. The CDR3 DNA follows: TGTGCCAGCAGCCAAGACAATAGCAATCAGCCCCAGCATTTT.

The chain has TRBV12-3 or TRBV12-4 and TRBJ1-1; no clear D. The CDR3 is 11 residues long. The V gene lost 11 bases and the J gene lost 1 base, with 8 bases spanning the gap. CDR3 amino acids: CAGLGNTEAFF. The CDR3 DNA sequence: TGTGCCGGCTTGGGGAACACTGAAGCTTTCTTT.

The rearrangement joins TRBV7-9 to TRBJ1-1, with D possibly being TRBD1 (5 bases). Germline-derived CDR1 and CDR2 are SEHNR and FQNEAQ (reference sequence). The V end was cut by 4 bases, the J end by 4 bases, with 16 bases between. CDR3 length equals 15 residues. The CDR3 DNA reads TGTGCCAGCAGCTATGGGGACGTGCGGGGCACTGAAGCTTTCTTT. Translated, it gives CASSYGDVRGTEAFF.

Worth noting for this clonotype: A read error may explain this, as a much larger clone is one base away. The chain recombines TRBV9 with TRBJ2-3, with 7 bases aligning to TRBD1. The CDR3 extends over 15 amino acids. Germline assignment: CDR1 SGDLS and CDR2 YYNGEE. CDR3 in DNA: TGTGCCAGCAGCGTCAGACAGGGTAACACAGATATGCAGTATTTT. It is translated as CASSVRQGNTDMQYF.

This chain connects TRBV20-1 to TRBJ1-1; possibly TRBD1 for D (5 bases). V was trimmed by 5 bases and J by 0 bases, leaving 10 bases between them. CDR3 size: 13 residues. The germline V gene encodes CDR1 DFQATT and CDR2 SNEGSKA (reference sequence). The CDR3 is CSASGLMNTEAFF. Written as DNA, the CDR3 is TGCAGTGCTTCAGGGTTGATGAACACTGAAGCTTTCTTT.

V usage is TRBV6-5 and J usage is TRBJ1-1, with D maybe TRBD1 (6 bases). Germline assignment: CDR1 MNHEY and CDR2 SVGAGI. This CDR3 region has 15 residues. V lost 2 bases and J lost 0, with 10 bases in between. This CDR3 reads CASSYAQGMNTEAFF. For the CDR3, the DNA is TGTGCCAGCAGTTACGCCCAGGGGATGAACACTGAAGCTTTCTTT.

CDR3: CAISQTGGSYGYTF. The DNA of the CDR3 is TGTGCCATCAGCCAGACAGGGGGGAGCTATGGCTACACCTTC. The chain uses TRBV6-6 and TRBJ1-2, with 9 bases that match TRBD1. Germline-derived CDR1 and CDR2 are MNHNY and SVGAGI (reference sequence). V was pared by 10 bases and J by 4 bases, with 10 bases of the junction left unmatched. This CDR3 spans 14 amino acids.